These T cell receptor beta chains were read from a single sample in a study of T cell responses to AZD1222 COVID-19 vaccine. The data were produced by immunoSEQ multiplex PCR, yet TCRdb's version contains in-frame clones alone and is incomplete. The table records 60,000 or so clones, 80% to 90% of them present only once. The material sequenced was peripheral blood, taken on day 0 of AZD1222 vaccination. These receptors came from an adult in good health. Both conserved end residues are part of each CDR3. D genes are given only for firm matches. Where a row states a size, it is once, few, many or the class of an expanded clone; other rows omit it.

v_call	clone_size	d_call	j_call	cdr3_aa	cdr3_nt
TRBV11-2	once	TRBD2	TRBJ2-1	CASSELSGRVNEQFF	TGTGCCAGCAGCGAGCTTAGCGGGAGGGTCAATGAGCAGTTCTTC
TRBV27	NA	NA	TRBJ1-2	CASSKGTSVYGYTF	TGTGCCAGCAGTAAGGGGACATCGGTTTATGGCTACACCTTC
TRBV18	NA	TRBD1	TRBJ1-1	CASCDREVGYTEAFF	TGTGCCAGCTGTGACAGGGAAGTTGGCTACACTGAAGCTTTCTTT
TRBV5-8	once	TRBD1	TRBJ1-4	CASSFMRAGGATNEKLFF	TGTGCCAGCAGCTTTATGAGGGCAGGGGGCGCAACTAATGAAAAACTGTTTTTT
TRBV24-1	NA	TRBD1	TRBJ2-1	CATSDSAGGRNEQFF	TGTGCCACCAGTGATTCGGCAGGGGGTCGCAATGAGCAGTTCTTC
TRBV30	once	NA	TRBJ2-1	CAWSAGSLGNEQFF	TGTGCCTGGAGTGCCGGGTCCTTAGGGAATGAGCAGTTCTTC
TRBV5-1	NA	NA	TRBJ2-2	CASSSGQTRGGELFF	TGCGCCAGCAGCTCCGGACAGACTAGGGGCGGGGAGCTGTTTTTT
TRBV28	NA	TRBD1	TRBJ1-4	CASSFGSGGGNNEKLFF	TGTGCCAGCAGTTTTGGGTCAGGGGGAGGGAATAATGAAAAACTGTTTTTT
TRBV10-3	NA	NA	TRBJ1-1	CAISESYLGTEAFF	TGTGCCATCAGTGAAAGTTACCTGGGGACTGAAGCTTTCTTT
TRBV2	once	TRBD1	TRBJ1-2	CASSEGQGDLHGYTF	TGTGCCAGCAGTGAGGGGCAGGGGGACCTTCATGGCTACACCTTC
TRBV19	NA	NA	TRBJ2-2	CASSISLVLTGELFF	TGTGCCAGTAGTATTAGTCTAGTGTTGACCGGGGAGCTGTTTTTT